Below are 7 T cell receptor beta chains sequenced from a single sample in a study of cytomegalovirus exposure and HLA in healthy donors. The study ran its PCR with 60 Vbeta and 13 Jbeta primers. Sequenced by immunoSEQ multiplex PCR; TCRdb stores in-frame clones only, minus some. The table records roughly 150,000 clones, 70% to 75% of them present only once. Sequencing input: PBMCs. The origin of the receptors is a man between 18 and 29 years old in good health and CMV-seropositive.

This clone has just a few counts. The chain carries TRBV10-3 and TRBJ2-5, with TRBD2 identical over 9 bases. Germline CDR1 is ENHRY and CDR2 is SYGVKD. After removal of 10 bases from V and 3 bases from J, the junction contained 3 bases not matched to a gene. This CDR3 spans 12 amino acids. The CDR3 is CASGGDKETQYF. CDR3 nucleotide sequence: TGTGCCAGCGGGGGGGATAAAGAGACCCAGTACTTC.

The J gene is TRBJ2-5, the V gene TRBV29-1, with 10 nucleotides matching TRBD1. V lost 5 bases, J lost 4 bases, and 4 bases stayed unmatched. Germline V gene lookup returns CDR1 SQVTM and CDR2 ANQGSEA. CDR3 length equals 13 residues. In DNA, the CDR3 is TGCAGCGTTCGACAGGGGGCATCAGAGACCCAGTACTTC. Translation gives CSVRQGASETQYF.

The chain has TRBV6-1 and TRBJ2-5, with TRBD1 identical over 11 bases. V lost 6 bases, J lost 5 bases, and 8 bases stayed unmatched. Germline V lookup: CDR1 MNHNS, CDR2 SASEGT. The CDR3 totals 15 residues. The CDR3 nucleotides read TGTGCCAGCAGGGACAGGGGGCGCGGAGGTGAGACCCAGTACTTC. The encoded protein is CASRDRGRGGETQYF.

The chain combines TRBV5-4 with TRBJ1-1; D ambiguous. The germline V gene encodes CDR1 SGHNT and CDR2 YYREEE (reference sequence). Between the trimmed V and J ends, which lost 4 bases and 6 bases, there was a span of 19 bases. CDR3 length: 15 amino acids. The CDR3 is CASSPRPDMRAEAFF. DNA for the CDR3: TGTGCCAGCAGCCCAAGGCCGGATATGAGGGCTGAAGCTTTCTTT.

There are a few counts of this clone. CDR3 residues: CASTGGWGVSTEAFF. CDR3 coding DNA: TGTGCCAGTACAGGGGGCTGGGGTGTTAGCACTGAAGCTTTCTTT. This chain links TRBV19 with TRBJ1-1, with 8 nucleotides matching TRBD1. The germline gives CDR1 LNHDA, CDR2 SQIVND (reference sequence). This CDR3 contains 15 residues. The V and J ends lost 7 bases and 4 bases, in that order; junction bases with no gene match: 11. The full variable domain, its missing parts supplied by reference TRBV19 and TRBJ1-1, is DGGITQSPKYLFRKEGQNVTLSCEQNLNHDAMYWYRQDPGQGLRLIYYSQIVNDFQKGDIAEGYSVSREKKESFPLTVTSAQKNPTAFYLCASTGGWGVSTEAFFGQGTRLTVV.

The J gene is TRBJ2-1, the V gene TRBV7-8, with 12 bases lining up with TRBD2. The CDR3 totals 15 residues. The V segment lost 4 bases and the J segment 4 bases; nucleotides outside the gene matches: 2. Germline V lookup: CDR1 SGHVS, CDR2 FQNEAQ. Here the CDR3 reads CASSSSGGAYNEQFF. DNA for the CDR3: TGTGCCAGCAGCTCTAGCGGGGGGGCTTACAATGAGCAGTTCTTC.

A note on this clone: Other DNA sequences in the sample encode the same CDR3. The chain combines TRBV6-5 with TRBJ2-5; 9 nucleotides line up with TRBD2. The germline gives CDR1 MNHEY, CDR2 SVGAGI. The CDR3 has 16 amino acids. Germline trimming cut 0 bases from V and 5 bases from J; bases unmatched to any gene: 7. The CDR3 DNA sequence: TGTGCCAGCAGTTACTCCGGGCGGGGGGGCCAGGAGACCCAGTACTTC. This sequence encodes CASSYSGRGGQETQYF.